The present TCR beta chain was sequenced within a study of beta chain features in type 1 diabetes. Turning to the study itself: Summed over all samples, the examined sorted cells came to 95 million to 130 million. Study findings and constraints: Moderate yet significant TCRB CDR3 shortening was seen in Type 1 diabetes patients in all four CD4+ subsets. Any HLA type influence on TCRB rearrangement was left unresolved here. Compared to healthy donors, patients appeared to have naive, central memory and Treg TCRB repertoires that were more alike.

Germline V gives CDR1 SQVTM, CDR2 ANQGSEA. This CDR3 spans 11 amino acids. The V end lost 5 bases, the J end lost 4 bases, and 8 bases lay between the germline ends. Purity (above 95%) was reached by all sorted populations. The whole isolated RNA underwent reverse transcription, so sequencing captured expressed TCRB transcripts. Produced via immunoSEQ multiplex PCR; TCRdb's table is partial and in-frame only. The table has some 160,000 clones, 9% seen once; the top ten hold 0.65% to 0.9%. To note about this clone: Its specificity is unknown.

Sequenced: central memory CD4+ T cells from blood. The chain employs TRBV29-1 and TRBJ1-2; perhaps TRBD1 as D (5 bases). This receptor was taken from a woman in her 30s with type 1 diabetes. The CDR3 loop is CSVWGLYGYTF. The CDR3 coding sequence is TGCAGCGTTTGGGGCCTCTATGGCTACACCTTC.